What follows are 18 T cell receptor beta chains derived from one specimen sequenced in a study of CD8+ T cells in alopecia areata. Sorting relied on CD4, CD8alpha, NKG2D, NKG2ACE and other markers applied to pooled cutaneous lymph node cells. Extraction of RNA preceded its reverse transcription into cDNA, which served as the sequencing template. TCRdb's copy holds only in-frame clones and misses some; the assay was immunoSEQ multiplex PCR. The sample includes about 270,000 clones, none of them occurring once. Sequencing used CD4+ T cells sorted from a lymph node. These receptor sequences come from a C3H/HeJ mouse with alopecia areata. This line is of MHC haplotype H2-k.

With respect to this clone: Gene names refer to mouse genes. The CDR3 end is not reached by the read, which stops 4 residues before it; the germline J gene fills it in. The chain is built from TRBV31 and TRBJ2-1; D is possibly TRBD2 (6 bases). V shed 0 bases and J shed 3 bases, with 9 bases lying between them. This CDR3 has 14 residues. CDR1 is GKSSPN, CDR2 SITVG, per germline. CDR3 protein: CAWSLTGFYAEQFF. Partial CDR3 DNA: TGTGCCTGGAGTCTAACTGGGTTCTATGCT.

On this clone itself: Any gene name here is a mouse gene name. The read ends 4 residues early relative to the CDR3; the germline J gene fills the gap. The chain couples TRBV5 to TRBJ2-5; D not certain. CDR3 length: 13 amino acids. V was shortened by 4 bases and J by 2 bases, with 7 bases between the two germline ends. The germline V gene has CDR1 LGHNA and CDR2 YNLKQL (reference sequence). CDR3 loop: CASSLSRQDTQYF. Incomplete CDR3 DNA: TGTGCCAGCAGCCTTTCCCGCCAAGAC.

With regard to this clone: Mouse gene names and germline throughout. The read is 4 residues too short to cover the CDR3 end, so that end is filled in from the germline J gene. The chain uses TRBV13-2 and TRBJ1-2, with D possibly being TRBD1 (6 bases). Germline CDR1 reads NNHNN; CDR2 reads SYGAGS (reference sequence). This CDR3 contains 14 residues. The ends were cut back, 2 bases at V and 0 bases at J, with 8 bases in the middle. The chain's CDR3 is CASGEDRANSDYTF. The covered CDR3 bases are TGTGCCAGCGGTGAGGACAGAGCAAACTCC.

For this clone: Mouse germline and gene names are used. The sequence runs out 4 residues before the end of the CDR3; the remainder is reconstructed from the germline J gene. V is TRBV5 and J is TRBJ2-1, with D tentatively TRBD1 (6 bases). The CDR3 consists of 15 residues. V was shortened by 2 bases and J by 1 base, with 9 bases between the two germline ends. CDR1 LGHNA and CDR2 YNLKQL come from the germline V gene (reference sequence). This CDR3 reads CASSQRGQNYAEQFF. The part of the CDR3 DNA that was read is TGTGCCAGCAGCCAAAGGGGACAAAACTATGCT.

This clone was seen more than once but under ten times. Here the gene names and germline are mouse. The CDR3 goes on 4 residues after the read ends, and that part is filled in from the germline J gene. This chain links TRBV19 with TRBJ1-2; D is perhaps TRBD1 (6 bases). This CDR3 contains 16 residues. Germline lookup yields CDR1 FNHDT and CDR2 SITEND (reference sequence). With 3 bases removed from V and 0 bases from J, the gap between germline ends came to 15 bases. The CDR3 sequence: CASSTLGTTANSDYTF. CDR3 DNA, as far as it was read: TGTGCCAGCAGTACACTCGGGACAACTGCAAACTCC.

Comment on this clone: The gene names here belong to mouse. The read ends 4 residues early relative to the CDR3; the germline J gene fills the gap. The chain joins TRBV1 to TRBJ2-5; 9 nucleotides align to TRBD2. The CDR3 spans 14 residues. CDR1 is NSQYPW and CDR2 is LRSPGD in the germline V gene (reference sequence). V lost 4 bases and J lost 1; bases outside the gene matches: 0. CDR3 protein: CTCSGDWDQDTQYF. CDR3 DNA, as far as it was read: TGCACCTGCAGTGGGGACTGGGACCAAGAC.

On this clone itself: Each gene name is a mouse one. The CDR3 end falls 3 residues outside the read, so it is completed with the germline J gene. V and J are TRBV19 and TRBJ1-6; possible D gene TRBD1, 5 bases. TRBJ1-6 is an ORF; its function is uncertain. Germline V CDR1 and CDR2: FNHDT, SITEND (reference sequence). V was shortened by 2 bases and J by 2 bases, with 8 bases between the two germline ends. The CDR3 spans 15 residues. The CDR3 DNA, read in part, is TGTGCCAGCAGTATCCAGGGTCCCTATAATTCGCCC. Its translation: CASSIQGPYNSP. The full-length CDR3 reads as CASSIQGPYNSPLYF.

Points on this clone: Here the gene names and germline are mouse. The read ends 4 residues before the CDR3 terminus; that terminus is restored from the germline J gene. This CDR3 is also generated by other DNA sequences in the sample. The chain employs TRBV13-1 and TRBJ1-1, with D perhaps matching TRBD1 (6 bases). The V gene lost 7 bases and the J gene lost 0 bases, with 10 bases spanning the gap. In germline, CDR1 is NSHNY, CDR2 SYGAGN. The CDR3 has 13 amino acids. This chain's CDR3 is CASSGQANTEVFF. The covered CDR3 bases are TGTGCCAGCTCGGGACAAGCAAACACA.

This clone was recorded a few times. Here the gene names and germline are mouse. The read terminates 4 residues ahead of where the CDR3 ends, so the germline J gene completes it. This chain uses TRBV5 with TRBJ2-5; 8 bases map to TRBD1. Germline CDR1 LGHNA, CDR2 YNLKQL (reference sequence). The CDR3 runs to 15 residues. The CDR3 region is CASSHPGGAGDTQYF. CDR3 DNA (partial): TGTGCCAGCAGCCACCCAGGGGGCGCAGGAGAC.

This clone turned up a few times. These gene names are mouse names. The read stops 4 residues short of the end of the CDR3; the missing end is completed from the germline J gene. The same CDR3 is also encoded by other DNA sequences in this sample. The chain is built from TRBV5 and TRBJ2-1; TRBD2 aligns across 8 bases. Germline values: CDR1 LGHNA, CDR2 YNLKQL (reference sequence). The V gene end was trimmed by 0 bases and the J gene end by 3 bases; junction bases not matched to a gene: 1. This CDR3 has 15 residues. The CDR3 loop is CASSQDTGGYAEQFF. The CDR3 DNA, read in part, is TGTGCCAGCAGCCAAGATACTGGGGGCTATGCT.

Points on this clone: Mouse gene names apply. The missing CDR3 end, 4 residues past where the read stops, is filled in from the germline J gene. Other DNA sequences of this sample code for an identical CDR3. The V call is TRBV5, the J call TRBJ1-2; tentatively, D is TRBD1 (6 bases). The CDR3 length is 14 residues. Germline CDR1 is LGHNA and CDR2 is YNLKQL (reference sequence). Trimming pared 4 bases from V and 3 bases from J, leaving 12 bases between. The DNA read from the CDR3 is TGTGCCAGCAGCCCTCGGGGGGGCGACTCC. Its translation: CASSPRGGDS. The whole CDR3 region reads CASSPRGGDSDYTF.

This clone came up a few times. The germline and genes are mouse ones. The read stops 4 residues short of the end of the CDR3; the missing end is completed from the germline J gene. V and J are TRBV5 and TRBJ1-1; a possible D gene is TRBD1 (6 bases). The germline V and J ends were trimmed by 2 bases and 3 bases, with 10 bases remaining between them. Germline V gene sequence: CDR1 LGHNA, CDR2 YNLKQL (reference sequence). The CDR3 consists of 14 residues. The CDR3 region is CASSQQGRDTEVFF. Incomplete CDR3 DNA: TGTGCCAGCAGCCAACAGGGGAGGGACACA.

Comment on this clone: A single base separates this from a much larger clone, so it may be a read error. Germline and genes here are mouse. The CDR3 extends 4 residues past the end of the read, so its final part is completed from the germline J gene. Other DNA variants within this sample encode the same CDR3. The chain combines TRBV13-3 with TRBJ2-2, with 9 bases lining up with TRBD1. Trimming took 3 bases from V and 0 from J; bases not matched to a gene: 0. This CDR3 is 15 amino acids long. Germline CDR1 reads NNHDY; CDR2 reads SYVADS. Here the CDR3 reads CASSGQGANTGQLYF. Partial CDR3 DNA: TGTGCCAGCAGTGGACAGGGGGCAAACACCGGG. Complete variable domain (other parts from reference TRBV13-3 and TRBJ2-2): EAAVTQSPRSKVAVTGGKVTLSCHQTNNHDYMYWYRQDTGHGLRLIHYSYVADSTEKGDIPDGYKASRPSQENFSLILELASLSQTAVYFCASSGQGANTGQLYFGEGSKLTVL.

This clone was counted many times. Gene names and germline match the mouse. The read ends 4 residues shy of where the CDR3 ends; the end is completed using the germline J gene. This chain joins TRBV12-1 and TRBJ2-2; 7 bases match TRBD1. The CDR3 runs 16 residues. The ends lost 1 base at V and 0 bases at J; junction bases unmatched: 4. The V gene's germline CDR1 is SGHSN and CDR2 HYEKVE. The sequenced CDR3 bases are TGTGCCAGCTCTCTTCCGGGACAGACAAACACCGGG. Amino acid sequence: CASSLPGQTNTG. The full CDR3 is CASSLPGQTNTGQLYF.

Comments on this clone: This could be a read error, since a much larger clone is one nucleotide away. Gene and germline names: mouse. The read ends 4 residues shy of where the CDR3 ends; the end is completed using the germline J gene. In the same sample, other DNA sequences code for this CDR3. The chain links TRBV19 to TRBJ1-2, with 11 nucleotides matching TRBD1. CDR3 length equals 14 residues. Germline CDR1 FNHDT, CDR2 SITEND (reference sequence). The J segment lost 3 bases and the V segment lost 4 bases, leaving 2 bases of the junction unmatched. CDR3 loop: CASSRDRGYSDYTF. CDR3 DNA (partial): TGTGCCAGCAGTCGGGACAGGGGGTACTCC. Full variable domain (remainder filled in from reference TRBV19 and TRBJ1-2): GGIITQTPKFLIGQEGQKLTLKCQQNFNHDTMYWYRQDSGKGLRLIYYSITENDLQKGDLSEGYDASREKKSSFSLTVTSAQKNEMAVFLCASSRDRGYSDYTFGSGTRLLVI.

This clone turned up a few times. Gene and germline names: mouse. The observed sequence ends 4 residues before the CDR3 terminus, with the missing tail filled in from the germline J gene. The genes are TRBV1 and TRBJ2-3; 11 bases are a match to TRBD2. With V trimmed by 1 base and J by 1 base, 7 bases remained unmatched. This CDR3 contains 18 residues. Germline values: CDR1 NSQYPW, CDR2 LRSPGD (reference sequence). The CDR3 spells CTCSAGTGGFLGAETLYF. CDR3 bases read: TGCACCTGCAGTGCAGGGACTGGGGGGTTCCTAGGTGCAGAA.

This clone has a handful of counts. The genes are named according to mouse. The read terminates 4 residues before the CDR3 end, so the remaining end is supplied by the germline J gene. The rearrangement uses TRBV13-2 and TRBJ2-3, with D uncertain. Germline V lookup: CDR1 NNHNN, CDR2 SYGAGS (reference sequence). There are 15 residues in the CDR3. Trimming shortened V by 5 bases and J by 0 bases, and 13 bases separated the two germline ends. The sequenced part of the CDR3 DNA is TGTGCCAGCGGCCGTGCCCAGACTAGTGCAGAA. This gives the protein CASGRAQTSAE. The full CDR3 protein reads CASGRAQTSAETLYF.

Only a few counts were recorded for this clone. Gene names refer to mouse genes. The CDR3 bases that were read are TGTGCCAGCAGCCAAGACAGGGGGCGCGGTGCAGAA. This sequence encodes CASSQDRGRGAE. The full CDR3 sequence reads CASSQDRGRGAETLYF. The genes are TRBV5 and TRBJ2-3; 8 bases map to TRBD1. The CDR3 end falls 4 residues outside the read, so it is completed with the germline J gene. In germline, CDR1 is LGHNA, CDR2 YNLKQL (reference sequence). There are 16 residues in the CDR3. J gave up 1 base and V 0 bases, and 3 bases lay outside the gene matches.